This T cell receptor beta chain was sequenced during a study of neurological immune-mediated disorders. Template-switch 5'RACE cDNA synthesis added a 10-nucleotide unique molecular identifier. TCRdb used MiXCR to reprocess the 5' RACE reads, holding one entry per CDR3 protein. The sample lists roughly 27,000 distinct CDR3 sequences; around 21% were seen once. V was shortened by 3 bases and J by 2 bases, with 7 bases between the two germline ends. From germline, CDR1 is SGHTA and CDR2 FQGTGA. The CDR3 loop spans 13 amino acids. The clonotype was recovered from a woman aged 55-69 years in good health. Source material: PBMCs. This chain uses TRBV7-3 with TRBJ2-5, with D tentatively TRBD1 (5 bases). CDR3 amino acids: CASSFPGQETQYF. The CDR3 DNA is TGTGCCAGCAGCTTCCCAGGGCAAGAGACCCAGTACTTC.